This T cell receptor beta chain was recorded in a study of blood T cells in healthy people across ages. General study findings and limits: Per million T cells, TCR beta diversity dropped about linearly as age rose.

With respect to this clonotype: Its matching antigen is unknown.

Primers used in a second PCR of roughly 6 to 11 cycles were a sample-barcoded 5' primer and a J-beta primer mix. TCRdb re-called the 5' RACE reads through MiXCR, storing one row per CDR3 protein. The sample gives some 700,000 distinct CDR3 sequences, roughly 41% of which show up once; approximately 22% is in the top ten. V lost 6 bases, J lost 2 bases, and 15 bases lay in between. Germline V CDR1 and CDR2: SGHDT, YYEEEE. The CDR3 has 15 residues. V usage is TRBV5-6 and J usage is TRBJ2-1; D may be TRBD2 (6 bases). The sample was blood. The receptor was isolated from an older woman in good health. Here the CDR3 DNA reads TGTGCCAGCATCTACGTGGGCGGGACCTACAATGAGCAGTTCTTC. It translates to CASIYVGGTYNEQFF.